These T cell receptor beta chains were read from a single sample in a study of T cells in localized non-small cell lung cancer. Here immunoSEQ multiplex PCR was the method, and the copy in TCRdb shows in-frame clones only, minus some. The repertoire holds some 31,000 clones, with 88% as singletons. The specimen comprised peripheral blood, sampled before any cancer treatment. Receptors were obtained from a woman aged 35 to 70 with stage I lung adenocarcinoma. The CDR3 runs from the conserved cysteine through the conserved F or W. Fields, in order: J gene, V gene, D gene, clone size, CDR3 DNA, CDR3 protein. D genes are given only for firm matches. The size field is filled for only some rows; it gives once, few, many or a size class.

J: TRBJ1-3; V: TRBV6-5; D: NA; size: NA; DNA: TGTGCCAGCAGCAACTCTGGAAACACCATATATTTT; CDR3: CASSNSGNTIYF
J: TRBJ2-5; V: TRBV7-9; D: TRBD2; size: NA; DNA: TGTGCCAGCGGGGGGGAGGAGCGGAAAGAGACCCAGTACTTC; CDR3: CASGGEERKETQYF
J: TRBJ2-2; V: TRBV19; D: NA; size: NA; DNA: TGTGCCAGTAGTATCAGCGTTTTCCGGCAGTCGAACACCGGGGAGCTGTTTTTT; CDR3: CASSISVFRQSNTGELFF
J: TRBJ1-1; V: TRBV5-1; D: NA; size: NA; DNA: TGCGCCAGCAGCTTTTGGGCCGGTCGACACACTGAAGCTTTCTTT; CDR3: CASSFWAGRHTEAFF
J: TRBJ2-1; V: TRBV7-8; D: TRBD2; size: NA; DNA: TGTGCCAGCAGCTTAGCCTGGACTAGCGGGGGGTACAATGAGCAGTTCTTC; CDR3: CASSLAWTSGGYNEQFF
J: TRBJ2-7; V: TRBV4-3; D: TRBD1; size: NA; DNA: TGCGCCAGCAGCCAGACGGGACAGGGGACCAACGAGCAGTACTTC; CDR3: CASSQTGQGTNEQYF
J: TRBJ1-6; V: TRBV18; D: NA; size: NA; DNA: TGTGCCAGCTCACCACTGGAAGGGAGTTCACCCCTCCACTTT; CDR3: CASSPLEGSSPLHF
J: TRBJ2-1; V: TRBV15; D: NA; size: NA; DNA: TGTGCCACCAGCAGAGAATCAGGCTGGGAACTTACCTACTCTAATGAGCAGTTCTTC; CDR3: CATSRESGWELTYSNEQFF
J: TRBJ1-1; V: TRBV4-2; D: NA; size: NA; DNA: TGTGCCAGCAGCGACGTTCCTCAGAGGTTGACTGAAGCTTTCTTT; CDR3: CASSDVPQRLTEAFF
J: TRBJ2-1; V: TRBV27; D: TRBD1; size: NA; DNA: TGTGCCAGCAAGTGGACAGGGGGAAGCGACAATGAGCAGTTCTTC; CDR3: CASKWTGGSDNEQFF
J: TRBJ2-7; V: TRBV29-1; D: TRBD1; size: NA; DNA: TGCAGCGTTGCCGGCTTCGCCGGGACAGTCTACGAGCAGTACTTC; CDR3: CSVAGFAGTVYEQYF
J: TRBJ1-5; V: TRBV7-8; D: NA; size: NA; DNA: TGTGCCAGCAGCTTAAACAGGGAATGGGGCCAGCCCCAGCATTTT; CDR3: CASSLNREWGQPQHF
J: TRBJ2-1; V: TRBV6-1; D: TRBD2; size: NA; DNA: TGTGCCAGCAGTGAATTAGCGGGGGGGAACAATGAGCAGTTCTTC; CDR3: CASSELAGGNNEQFF
J: TRBJ1-3; V: TRBV7-9; D: NA; size: NA; DNA: TGTGCCAGCAGCCCCTCCGGGGGGCGGAAAGGAAACACCATATATTTT; CDR3: CASSPSGGRKGNTIYF
J: TRBJ1-4; V: TRBV18; D: NA; size: NA; DNA: TGTGCCAGCTCCCCGGACTTTGAAAAACTGTTTTTT; CDR3: CASSPDFEKLFF
J: TRBJ1-2; V: TRBV6-1; D: NA; size: NA; DNA: TGTGCCAGCAGTGAAATTGCAGGGTTGGGGGATGGCTACACCTTC; CDR3: CASSEIAGLGDGYTF
J: TRBJ1-2; V: TRBV19; D: TRBD1; size: once; DNA: TGTGCCAGTAGTACCCCCGGGACAGGGGTCGAAGGACGGTATGGCTACACCTTC; CDR3: CASSTPGTGVEGRYGYTF
J: TRBJ2-1; V: TRBV6-1; D: NA; size: NA; DNA: TGTGCCAGCAGTGAATATGAGTCAGGGCCCTACAATGAGCAGTTCTTC; CDR3: CASSEYESGPYNEQFF
J: TRBJ1-6; V: TRBV5-4; D: NA; size: few; DNA: TGTGCCAGCAGTGATAGCTCCTATAATTCACCCCTCCACTTT; CDR3: CASSDSSYNSPLHF